A single sample gave rise to the 30 T cell receptor beta chains below, sequenced in a study of blood T cell repertoires in COVID-19. The method was immunoSEQ multiplex PCR; TCRdb's version includes in-frame clones alone and lacks a portion of them. This table holds some 250,000 clones, around 87% found once. Sequences were obtained from peripheral blood. The receptor set was obtained from a young woman who had recovered from COVID-19.

This CDR3 reads CASSSPGRKETQYF. The CDR3 DNA sequence: TGTGCCAGTAGTTCCCCCGGGAGGAAAGAGACCCAGTACTTC. The chain is built from TRBV19 and TRBJ2-5; 7 bases fit TRBD2. Germline V lookup: CDR1 LNHDA, CDR2 SQIVND (reference sequence). V lost 5 bases and J lost 3; bases outside the gene matches: 6. The CDR3 contains 14 residues.

The chain carries TRBV13 and TRBJ2-1; the D gene is possibly TRBD2 (7 bases). With 2 bases removed from V and 4 bases from J, the gap between germline ends came to 12 bases. The CDR3 length is 15 residues. CDR1 and CDR2 (germline): PRHDT, FYEKMQ (reference sequence). The CDR3 sequence is CASSLSGGQYNEQFF. CDR3 in DNA: TGTGCCAGCAGCTTATCGGGGGGCCAGTACAATGAGCAGTTCTTC. Full variable domain (rest looked up from reference TRBV13 and TRBJ2-1): AAGVIQSPRHLIKEKRETATLKCYPIPRHDTVYWYQQGPGQDPQFLISFYEKMQSDKGSIPDRFSAQQFSDYHSELNMSSLELGDSALYFCASSLSGGQYNEQFFGPGTRLTVL.

The chain joins TRBV11-2 to TRBJ2-2; tentatively, D is TRBD2 (5 bases). The CDR3 totals 17 residues. CDR1 is SGHAT and CDR2 is FQNNGV in the germline V gene. Trimming removed 1 base from V and 0 bases from J, with 12 bases in between. The CDR3 sequence: CASSLGGMTANTGELFF. Here the CDR3 DNA reads TGTGCCAGCAGCTTAGGAGGGATGACGGCGAACACCGGGGAGCTGTTTTTT.

This chain joins TRBV19 and TRBJ2-2; 8 bases fit TRBD1. The CDR3 sequence is 15 residues long. Germline V CDR1 and CDR2: LNHDA, SQIVND (reference sequence). V lost 3 bases, J lost 3 bases, and 3 bases stayed unmatched. CDR3 nucleotide sequence: TGTGCCAGTAGTATCTTGACAGGGGACACCGGGGAGCTGTTTTTT. Its protein product is CASSILTGDTGELFF.

The J gene is TRBJ1-1, the V gene TRBV7-9, with 9 nucleotides matching TRBD1. In germline, CDR1 is SEHNR, CDR2 FQNEAQ (reference sequence). V lost 5 bases to trimming and J lost 7 bases; unmatched junction nucleotides: 11. This CDR3 spans 15 amino acids. Here the CDR3 reads CASSLRQGGTGEAFF. CDR3 coding DNA: TGTGCCAGCAGCCTAAGACAGGGGGGAACAGGTGAAGCTTTCTTT.

The chain recombines TRBV7-9 with TRBJ1-5; the match to TRBD1 covers 10 bases. The trim removed 5 bases at V and 5 bases at J, leaving 18 bases unmatched. The CDR3 covers 19 residues. Germline V gene sequence: CDR1 SEHNR, CDR2 FQNEAQ (reference sequence). Here the CDR3 reads CASSRAGTGVGIGHQPQHF. CDR3 sequence (DNA): TGTGCCAGCAGCCGAGCCGGGACAGGGGTGGGAATCGGGCATCAGCCCCAGCATTTT.

J is TRBJ2-5 and V is TRBV5-6, with 10 bases fitting TRBD2. J was trimmed by 9 bases and V by 1 base; bases with no gene match: 9. The CDR3 has 15 amino acids. Germline V gene lookup returns CDR1 SGHDT and CDR2 YYEEEE. The chain's CDR3 is CASSLWTSGRVAQYF. The CDR3 bases are TGTGCCAGCAGCTTGTGGACTAGCGGCCGTGTAGCCCAGTACTTC.

The chain employs TRBV19 and TRBJ2-7; TRBD2 matches 8 bases. Germline values: CDR1 LNHDA, CDR2 SQIVND (reference sequence). The CDR3 length is 15 residues. Germline trimming cut 4 bases from V and 1 base from J; bases unmatched to any gene: 6. The CDR3 DNA is TGTGCCAGTAGTACTTCACGGGGGGGATCCTACGAGCAGTACTTC. The encoded protein is CASSTSRGGSYEQYF.

This chain uses TRBV11-1 with TRBJ2-7; TRBD2 matches 7 bases. The CDR3 is 15 amino acids. CDR1 and CDR2 (germline): SGHAT, FQDESV (reference sequence). With 4 bases clipped from V and 2 bases from J, the junction kept 8 bases outside the gene matches. The CDR3 here is CASSSTAGEAYEQYF. CDR3 nucleotide sequence: TGTGCCAGCAGCTCCACCGCGGGGGAAGCCTACGAGCAGTACTTC.

This sequence joins TRBV10-2 and TRBJ2-7, with 8 bases matching TRBD2. The ends lost 6 bases at V and 2 bases at J; junction bases unmatched: 9. Germline values: CDR1 WSHSY, CDR2 SAAADI. The CDR3 sequence is 15 residues long. CDR3 protein: CASRERTSLTYEQYF. Here the CDR3 DNA reads TGCGCCAGCAGAGAACGGACTAGCTTAACCTACGAGCAGTACTTC.

This clone was seen a handful of times. The rearrangement uses TRBV2 and TRBJ2-7; TRBD1 might be the D (5 bases). Per germline, CDR1 SNHLY and CDR2 FYNNEI. V lost 6 bases and J 6 bases, leaving 21 bases between the germline ends. The CDR3 has 15 residues. CDR3 bases: TGTGCCAGCAGCCCCCCGGGCAGGGCCGATGGCGAGCAGTACTTC. It specifies CASSPPGRADGEQYF.

The chain links TRBV19 to TRBJ1-2; D unclear. The CDR3 runs 14 residues. Germline V gene sequence: CDR1 LNHDA, CDR2 SQIVND (reference sequence). Trimming took off 3 bases at V and 3 bases at J, with 11 bases between the two ends. The CDR3 DNA follows: TGTGCCAGTAGTATGCGGGCACCATACTATGGCTACACCTTC. As protein: CASSMRAPYYGYTF.

This sequence joins TRBV29-1 and TRBJ2-2; TRBD2 aligns across 10 bases. Germline-derived CDR1 and CDR2 are SQVTM and ANQGSEA. The CDR3 has 13 residues. After removal of 5 bases from V and 4 bases from J, the junction contained 1 base not matched to a gene. The CDR3 DNA reads as TGCAGCGTTCGGACTAGCGGCACCGGGGAGCTGTTTTTT. It encodes CSVRTSGTGELFF.

The chain has TRBV7-9 and TRBJ2-7, with 11 bases matching TRBD1. The ends lost 3 bases at V and 3 bases at J; junction bases unmatched: 1. The germline V gene encodes CDR1 SEHNR and CDR2 FQNEAQ (reference sequence). This CDR3 region has 14 residues. The CDR3 is CASSFGTGGYEQYF. CDR3 nucleotides: TGTGCCAGCAGCTTTGGGACAGGGGGCTACGAGCAGTACTTC.

This chain uses TRBV14 with TRBJ1-4; 8 nucleotides match TRBD1. The CDR3 extends over 15 amino acids. Germline V gives CDR1 SGHDN, CDR2 FVKESK. The junction had 8 bases not matched to a gene; V was cut back by 1 base and J by 10 bases. The CDR3 region is CASSQVDRGGGKLFF. The CDR3 DNA follows: TGTGCCAGCAGCCAAGTTGACAGGGGAGGGGGAAAACTGTTTTTT. Full variable domain (outside the CDR3, taken from reference TRBV14 and TRBJ1-4): EAGVTQFPSHSVIEKGQTVTLRCDPISGHDNLYWYRRVMGKEIKFLLHFVKESKQDESGMPNNRFLAERTGGTYSTLKVQPAELEDSGVYFCASSQVDRGGGKLFFGSGTQLSVL.

The V gene is TRBV19, the J gene TRBJ2-7, with a weak D call TRBD1 (5 bases). The CDR3 loop spans 13 amino acids. Germline V lookup: CDR1 LNHDA, CDR2 SQIVND (reference sequence). V dropped 8 bases and J dropped 0 bases, with 11 bases sitting between them. CDR3 protein: CASEDTHSYEQYF. CDR3 DNA: TGTGCCAGTGAGGACACTCACTCCTACGAGCAGTACTTC.

The sample holds a few counts of this clone. J is TRBJ2-7 and V is TRBV12-3 or TRBV12-4; D may be TRBD2 (6 bases). The germline V and J ends were trimmed by 5 bases and 5 bases, with 10 bases remaining between them. The CDR3 spans 12 residues. The CDR3 spells CASSPAGHEQYF. The CDR3 nucleotides are TGTGCCAGCAGTCCGGCGGGGCACGAGCAGTACTTC.

The chain joins TRBV11-2 to TRBJ1-2, with D uncertain. The CDR3 runs 18 residues. Trimming removed 3 bases at V and 1 base at J, with 21 bases between. In germline, CDR1 is SGHAT, CDR2 FQNNGV. CDR3 nucleotide sequence: TGTGCCAGCAGCTTTAGGTGGCAGGAAGACGGGGTTAACTATGGCTACACCTTC. Translated, it gives CASSFRWQEDGVNYGYTF.

The chain combines TRBV5-1 with TRBJ1-1; TRBD1 is a possible D gene (5 bases). From germline, CDR1 is SGHRS and CDR2 YFSETQ. V was clipped by 3 bases and J by 0 bases, with 9 bases between them. This CDR3 has 14 residues. The CDR3 is CASSSPTVNTEAFF. CDR3 nucleotides: TGCGCCAGCAGCTCCCCGACAGTGAACACTGAAGCTTTCTTT.

The V gene is TRBV9, the J gene TRBJ2-5; possibly TRBD2 for D (7 bases). CDR3 size: 15 residues. Trimming cost V 3 bases and J 2 bases, with 14 bases left between them. Germline V gene sequence: CDR1 SGDLS, CDR2 YYNGEE. The CDR3 loop reads CASSGTGGPQETQYF. The CDR3 nucleotides read TGTGCCAGCAGCGGAACCGGGGGGCCACAAGAGACCCAGTACTTC.

This clone was recorded once. V and J are TRBV25-1 and TRBJ2-4; tentative D call: TRBD1 (5 bases). The CDR3 is 12 residues long. Germline CDR1 MGHDK, CDR2 SYGVNS. Trimming shortened V by 8 bases and J by 7 bases, and 12 bases separated the two germline ends. CDR3: CASSQQENIQYF. The CDR3 nucleotides are TGTGCCAGCTCCCAACAGGAGAACATTCAGTACTTC.

The rearrangement uses TRBV19 and TRBJ2-7, with a weak D call TRBD2 (5 bases). Germline loops: CDR1 LNHDA, CDR2 SQIVND (reference sequence). CDR3 length: 14 amino acids. Trimming removed 3 bases from V and 3 bases from J, with 12 bases in between. In DNA form, the CDR3 reads TGTGCCAGTAGTATTAGAGGGCAGGTCTACGAGCAGTACTTC. Translating it yields CASSIRGQVYEQYF.

The V gene is TRBV4-1, the J gene TRBJ1-6, with 7 bases matching TRBD1. CDR1 and CDR2 from the germline V gene are MGHRA and YSYEKL. Germline trimming cut 0 bases from V and 3 bases from J; bases unmatched to any gene: 11. This CDR3 comprises 19 residues. CDR3 loop: CASSQDPATGLFYNSPLHF. The CDR3 DNA reads as TGCGCCAGCAGCCAAGATCCCGCGACAGGGTTGTTCTATAATTCACCCCTCCACTTT.

The rearrangement joins TRBV2 to TRBJ1-3, with 8 bases lining up with TRBD1. Per germline, CDR1 SNHLY and CDR2 FYNNEI. V gave up 4 bases and J gave up 3 bases; unmatched junction bases: 5. This CDR3 spans 15 amino acids. The CDR3 protein is CASSVARGLGNTIYF. The CDR3 coding sequence is TGTGCCAGCAGTGTCGCCAGGGGGCTTGGAAACACCATATATTTT.

In this sample, this clone turned up a few times. The chain links TRBV9 to TRBJ1-1; tentatively, D is TRBD1 (5 bases). CDR1 and CDR2 (germline): SGDLS, YYNGEE. The CDR3 is made up of 14 amino acids. V was cut by 4 bases and J by 5 bases, with 15 bases left in between. This CDR3 is CASSIRGSGTEAFF. The CDR3 DNA follows: TGTGCCAGCAGCATAAGGGGAAGTGGGACTGAAGCTTTCTTT.

This clone was found once. The chain uses TRBV18 and TRBJ2-7, with 8 bases that match TRBD2. The trim removed 0 bases at V and 0 bases at J, leaving 7 bases unmatched. The CDR3 spans 17 residues. CDR1 and CDR2 (germline): KGHSH, LQKENI. The CDR3: CASSPPGRGESSYEQYF. CDR3 bases: TGTGCCAGCTCACCACCGGGGCGGGGGGAAAGCTCCTACGAGCAGTACTTC.

The chain recombines TRBV6-5 with TRBJ1-6; TRBD1 might be the D (5 bases). Germline-derived CDR1 and CDR2 are MNHEY and SVGAGI. The CDR3 is made up of 13 amino acids. Trimming cost V 4 bases and J 13 bases, with 14 bases left between them. The CDR3 is CASSSLLGGPLHF. The CDR3 DNA sequence: TGTGCCAGCAGTTCACTGCTCGGGGGGCCCCTCCACTTT.

The J gene is TRBJ1-1, the V gene TRBV7-9; D uncertain. This CDR3 has 10 residues. With 8 bases removed from V and 8 bases from J, the gap between germline ends came to 9 bases. Germline lookup yields CDR1 SEHNR and CDR2 FQNEAQ (reference sequence). This chain's CDR3 is CASWGVEAFF. CDR3 in DNA: TGTGCCAGCTGGGGAGTAGAAGCTTTCTTT.

This chain links TRBV5-6 with TRBJ1-2; D is uncertain. CDR3 length: 16 amino acids. Germline CDR1 and CDR2: SGHDT and YYEEEE. The V end was cut by 3 bases, the J end by 1 base, with 16 bases between. As DNA, the CDR3 is TGTGCCAGCAGCTACGGGAGAGGATCCTATAACTATGGCTACACCTTC. As protein: CASSYGRGSYNYGYTF.

The genes are TRBV11-2 and TRBJ2-3; no reliable D call. Germline V gene data show CDR1 as SGHAT and CDR2 as FQNNGV. CDR3 length: 14 amino acids. V gave up 3 bases and J gave up 0 bases, with 7 bases separating them. CDR3 in amino acids: CASSFLQSTDTQYF. For the CDR3, the DNA is TGTGCCAGCAGCTTTTTGCAGAGCACAGATACGCAGTATTTT.